This TCR beta chain came from a study of blood T cell repertoires in COVID-19 (dated by TCRdb to the early 2020s). Some background on the complete study: Collaborator samples came from the United States, Italy and Spain and covered acute and convalescent phases of COVID-19. The prospective study material was composed of cDNA or gDNA derived from T cells, B-cell-depleted T cells, or PBMCs. Where available, HLA class I and class II types were obtained from metadata supplied by the sample provider rather than from assay-based typing. Subjects who had been exposed to COVID-19, were actively infected with it, or had recovered from it provided the deeply sampled blood TCRbeta repertoires that made up the dataset. Sample metadata almost always included a de-identified subject ID, COVID-19 status, age in years and sex. The repertoires were made available in a free public database intended to serve as a resource for research on the immune response to SARS-CoV-2. Samples were obtained from the ongoing ImmuneRACE study (first 160 participants) and from some 1,300 subjects provided by 6 global collaborators. General conclusions and limits of the study: Clinical and demographic metadata were provided uncurated, with the amount varying by source and participant.

The junction shows trimming of 4 bases on V and 2 bases on J, plus 9 bases between the germline ends. According to the germline V gene (reference sequence), CDR1 reads LNHDA and CDR2 reads SQIVND. The CDR3 goes from the cysteine to the phenylalanine over 13 residues. Solely the CDR3 DNA is kept, with 39 bases framed from the first base. Collaborating institutions collected whole blood in K2EDTA tubes following their own protocols. Collaborator samples were shipped for TCRbeta analysis as frozen whole blood, isolated PBMCs, or DNA extracted from either sample type. In the case of this clone: This clone's antigen is unknown. Base qualities are not provided; no much larger clone lies one nucleotide away.

TCRbeta CDR3 regions were amplified from genomic DNA using the immunoSEQ Assay, a bias-controlled multiplex PCR. As for the authors' bioinformatics: Nucleated cell counts per sample were estimated from amplification of reference gene primers within the assay. To quantify the absolute abundance of each unique TCRbeta CDR3 rearrangement, sequence reads were collapsed and filtered. For each sample, productive Simpson clonality was calculated as the square root of Simpson's diversity index over productive rearrangements. TCRdb re-hosts the immuneACCESS table, in-frame sequences only. Its copies lack some clones; in the studies checked, an unresolved V gene accounts for under half of them, and the cause for the rest is not known. V and J calls and clone size are those listed in that table; D and trimming were worked out from the DNA. The sample has 150,000 or so clones on record, around 85% of them singletons. The top ten clonotypes cover around 3.1% of the sample.

The TCR was taken from a woman aged 80 or over with acute or convalescent COVID-19. The V and J genes are TRBV19 and TRBJ2-7, with no confident D gene call. Material: peripheral blood. The CDR3 in this case is CASSTVPAYEQYF. The nucleotides are TGTGCCAGTAGTACCGTGCCAGCCTACGAGCAGTACTTC.